This T cell receptor beta chain was captured by sequencing in a study of T cells in Graves' hyperthyroidism and ophthalmopathy. Study as a whole: Peripheral blood was obtained at initial diagnosis, preceding any treatment.

Notes on the study in general: Ophthalmopathy was predicted by the model a median of approximately 6 months ahead of onset.

Germline-derived CDR1 and CDR2 are SGHNT and YYREEE (reference sequence). This CDR3 contains 16 residues. V shed 1 base and J shed 4 bases, with 17 bases lying between them. Reasons for excluding patients were uncontrolled infection, other autoimmune disease, pregnancy or lactation. This clonotype was counted a few times. The antigen is not known. The CDR3 regions of TCR beta were amplified from RNA transcripts. The primer set for the first-round RT-PCR of the TCR CDR3 was HTBI. TCRdb reprocessed the multiplex PCR reads via MiXCR and lists one record per CDR3 protein. The data hold approximately 690,000 distinct CDR3 sequences, with approximately 14% observed a single time.

The chain uses TRBV5-4 and TRBJ1-2; D is perhaps TRBD1 (6 bases). The specimen sequenced was blood. The sequence was obtained from a woman aged 45 to 65 with Graves' ophthalmopathy. Here the CDR3 reads CASSLKDRDILYGYTF. Written as DNA, the CDR3 is TGTGCCAGCAGCTTGAAAGACCGGGACATCCTCTATGGCTACACCTTC.